This is a list of T cell receptor beta chains from one sample in a study of identical twins. Via MiXCR, TCRdb re-called the 5' RACE reads, giving one row per CDR3 protein. The sample records some 900,000 distinct CDR3 sequences, 12% being singletons. This sample was also put to use in a study of yellow fever vaccine responses in identical twins.

The sample taken for sequencing was PBMCs. Receptors were obtained from a young woman in good health. Each CDR3 is given with its conserved first and last residue. Fields, in order: J gene, V gene, clone size, D gene, CDR3 length, CDR3 DNA, CDR3 protein. A D gene is named only where the DNA matches it firmly. A clone size is listed for some rows: how often the clone was seen (once, few, many), or a class if it is expanded.

>TRBJ2-1|TRBV7-6|NA|NA|13
TGTGCCAGCAGCTCGCATGTTGGCAATGAGCAGTTCTTC
CASSSHVGNEQFF
>TRBJ2-1|TRBV28|few|TRBD1|13
TGTGCCAGCAGTCACGGACAGGGCTATGAGCAGTTCTTC
CASSHGQGYEQFF
>TRBJ2-3|TRBV29-1|NA|NA|14
TGCAGCGTTGCAGGAGGGGCGCAGGCAGATACGCAGTATTTT
CSVAGGAQADTQYF
>TRBJ2-2|TRBV3-1|few|TRBD2|14
TGTGCCAGCGGGGGGGAATCGAACACCGGGGAGCTGTTTTTT
CASGGESNTGELFF
>TRBJ1-6|TRBV6-1|few|TRBD1|17
TGTGCCAGCAGTGAAGCGTGGTGGACAGGGGACTATTCACCCCTCCACTTT
CASSEAWWTGDYSPLHF
>TRBJ2-3|TRBV3-1|few|TRBD2|15
TGTGCCAGCAGCCAAGGTGGGGGAGGGAAAGATACGCAGTATTTT
CASSQGGGGKDTQYF
>TRBJ2-5|TRBV12-3/TRBV12-4|NA|NA|15
TGTGCCAGCAGTTTAGAGAGGATAGCAGGAGAGACCCAGTACTTC
CASSLERIAGETQYF
>TRBJ1-2|TRBV9|NA|NA|17
TGTGCCAGCAGCGTAGCCGGAAGGGGAAACTTAGACCATGGCTACACCTTC
CASSVAGRGNLDHGYTF
>TRBJ2-3|TRBV28|NA|NA|15
TGTGCCAGCAGCACCAAGGAGTACAGGGCAGATACGCAGTATTTT
CASSTKEYRADTQYF
>TRBJ1-6|TRBV12-3/TRBV12-4|many|NA|14
TGTGCCAGCAGTTTACAGAATTATAATTCACCCCTCCACTTT
CASSLQNYNSPLHF
>TRBJ2-5|TRBV12-3/TRBV12-4|many|TRBD2|17
TGTGCCAGCAGTTCCGGACTAGCGGGTACCCTCCAAGAGACCCAGTACTTC
CASSSGLAGTLQETQYF
>TRBJ1-2|TRBV12-3/TRBV12-4|few|NA|12
TGTGCCAGCAGTTGGGATCTCTATGGCTACACCTTC
CASSWDLYGYTF
>TRBJ2-1|TRBV5-1|NA|TRBD1|15
TGCGCCAGCAGCCTCTTGGACAGGGCCGACAATGAGCAGTTCTTC
CASSLLDRADNEQFF
>TRBJ2-7|TRBV15|NA|NA|13
TGTGCCACCAGCTTTATGGTGGGGCACGAGCAGTACTTC
CATSFMVGHEQYF
>TRBJ2-5|TRBV7-8|NA|NA|16
TGTGCCAGCAGCTTAGCGCTGTTTCGGGGGTGGGAGACCCAGTACTTC
CASSLALFRGWETQYF
>TRBJ2-2|TRBV10-3|few|NA|15
TGTGCCATCAAGGGCCGGGACATAAACACCGGGGAGCTGTTTTTT
CAIKGRDINTGELFF
>TRBJ2-1|TRBV29-1|many|TRBD2|15
TGCAGCGTTGAAGTTGGAGCGGGAGGTTGGGGTGAGCAGTTCTTC
CSVEVGAGGWGEQFF
>TRBJ2-3|TRBV2|NA|TRBD2|12
TGTGCCAGGGGAGGGCCCGCGGATACGCAGTATTTT
CARGGPADTQYF
>TRBJ2-2|TRBV10-3|many|NA|15
TGTGCCATCAGGCAAACAGGGAGTGGGACCGGGGAGCTGTTTTTT
CAIRQTGSGTGELFF
>TRBJ2-2|TRBV5-1|few|NA|14
TGCGCCAGCAGACCACCCAGGAACACCGGGGAGCTGTTTTTT
CASRPPRNTGELFF
>TRBJ2-1|TRBV7-2|few|TRBD2|15
TGTGCCAGCAGCTTAGATGGCGGGGGGATCCGGGAGCAGTTCTTC
CASSLDGGGIREQFF
>TRBJ2-7|TRBV6-5|few|NA|14
TGTGCCAGCAGTTACGGAAGGGGCCCCTACGAGCAGTACTTC
CASSYGRGPYEQYF
>TRBJ2-5|TRBV4-2|few|NA|16
TGTGCCAGCAGCCAAGGGAAAGCCGGGACCGTAGAGACCCAGTACTTC
CASSQGKAGTVETQYF
>TRBJ2-7|TRBV20-1|NA|TRBD2|13
TGCAGTGCTAGAGAAGGGCGGGAGTACGAGCAGTACTTC
CSAREGREYEQYF
>TRBJ1-3|TRBV7-9|few|NA|12
TGTGCCAGCAGAGGGGGGACTTCGGCCATATATTTT
CASRGGTSAIYF